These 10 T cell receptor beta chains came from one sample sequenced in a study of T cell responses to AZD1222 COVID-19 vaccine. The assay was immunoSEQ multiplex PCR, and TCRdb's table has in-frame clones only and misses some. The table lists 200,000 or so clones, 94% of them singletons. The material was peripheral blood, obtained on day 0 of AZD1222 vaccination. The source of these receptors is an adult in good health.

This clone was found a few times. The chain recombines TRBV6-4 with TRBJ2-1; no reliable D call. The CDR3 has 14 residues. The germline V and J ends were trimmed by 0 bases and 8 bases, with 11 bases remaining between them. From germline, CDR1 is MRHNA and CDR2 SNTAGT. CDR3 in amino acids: CASSDSISSDEQFF. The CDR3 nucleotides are TGTGCCAGCAGTGACTCGATATCCAGCGATGAGCAGTTCTTC.

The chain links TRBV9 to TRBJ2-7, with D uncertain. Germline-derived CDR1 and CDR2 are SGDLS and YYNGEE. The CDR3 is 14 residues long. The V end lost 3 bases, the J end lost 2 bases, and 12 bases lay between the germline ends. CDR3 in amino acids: CASSAWADPYEQYF. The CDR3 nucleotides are TGTGCCAGCAGCGCCTGGGCAGACCCCTACGAGCAGTACTTC.

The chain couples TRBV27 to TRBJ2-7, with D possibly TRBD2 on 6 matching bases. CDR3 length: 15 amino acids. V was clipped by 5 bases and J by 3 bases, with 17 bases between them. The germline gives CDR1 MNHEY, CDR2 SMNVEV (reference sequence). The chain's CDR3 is CASSPLAGSLYEQYF. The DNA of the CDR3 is TGTGCCAGCAGTCCGTTGGCGGGATCGCTCTACGAGCAGTACTTC.

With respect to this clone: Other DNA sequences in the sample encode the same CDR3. The chain's CDR3 is CASSLRGGDNEQFF. In DNA, the CDR3 is TGCGCCAGCAGCCTCAGGGGGGGGGACAATGAGCAGTTCTTC. The chain couples TRBV4-3 to TRBJ2-1, with D tentatively TRBD1 or TRBD2 (7 bases each). The CDR3 runs to 14 residues. V gave up 4 bases and J gave up 5 bases, with 12 bases separating them. Germline CDR1 and CDR2: LGHNA and YSLEER.

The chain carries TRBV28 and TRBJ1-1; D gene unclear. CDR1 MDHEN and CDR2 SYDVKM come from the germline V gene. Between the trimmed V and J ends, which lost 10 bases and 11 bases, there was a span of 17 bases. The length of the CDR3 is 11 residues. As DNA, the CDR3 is TGTGCCATCGCCGGGTCCTTTCGGGCTTTCTTT. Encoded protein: CAIAGSFRAFF.

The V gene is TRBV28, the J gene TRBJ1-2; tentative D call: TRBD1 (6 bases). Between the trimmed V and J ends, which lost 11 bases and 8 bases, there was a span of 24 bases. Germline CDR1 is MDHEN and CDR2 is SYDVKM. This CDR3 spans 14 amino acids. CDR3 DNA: TGTGCCGGCAAACCGGGGGACAAGATGGGAGGCTACACCTTC. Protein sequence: CAGKPGDKMGGYTF.

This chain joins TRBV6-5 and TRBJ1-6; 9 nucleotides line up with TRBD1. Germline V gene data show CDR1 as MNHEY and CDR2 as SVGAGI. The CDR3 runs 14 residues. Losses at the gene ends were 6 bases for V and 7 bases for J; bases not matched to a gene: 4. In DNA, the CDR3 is TGTGCCAGCAGGGGGACAGGGTGGAATTCACCCCTCCACTTT. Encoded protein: CASRGTGWNSPLHF.

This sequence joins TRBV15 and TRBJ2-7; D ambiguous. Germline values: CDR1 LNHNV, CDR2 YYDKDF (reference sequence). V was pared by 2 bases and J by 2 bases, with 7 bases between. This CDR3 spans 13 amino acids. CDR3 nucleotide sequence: TGTGCCACCAGCAGAACTGGGGCCTACGAGCAGTACTTC. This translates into CATSRTGAYEQYF.

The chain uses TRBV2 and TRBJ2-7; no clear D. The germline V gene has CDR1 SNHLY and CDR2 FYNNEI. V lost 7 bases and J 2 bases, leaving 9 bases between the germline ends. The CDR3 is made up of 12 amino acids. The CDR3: CASIRSTYEQYF. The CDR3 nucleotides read TGTGCCAGCATCAGGAGCACCTACGAGCAGTACTTC.

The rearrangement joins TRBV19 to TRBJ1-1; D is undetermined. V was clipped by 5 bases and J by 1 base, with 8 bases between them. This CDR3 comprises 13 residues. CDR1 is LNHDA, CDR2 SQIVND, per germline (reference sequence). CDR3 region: CASSAGRNTEAFF. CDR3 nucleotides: TGTGCCAGTAGTGCTGGACGGAACACTGAAGCTTTCTTT. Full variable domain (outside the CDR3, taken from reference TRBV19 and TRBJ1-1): DGGITQSPKYLFRKEGQNVTLSCEQNLNHDAMYWYRQDPGQGLRLIYYSQIVNDFQKGDIAEGYSVSREKKESFPLTVTSAQKNPTAFYLCASSAGRNTEAFFGQGTRLTVV.